Listed below are T cell receptor beta chains from one sample, sequenced in a study of PD-L1 blockade in urothelial cancer. Data came from immunoSEQ multiplex PCR; TCRdb stores just in-frame clones and leaves some out. The data hold about 24,000 clones, with roughly nine tenths observed a single time. The sequenced sample was PBMCs, obtained around atezolizumab (anti-PD-L1) treatment. The receptors stem from a man aged 45-65 years with urothelial cancer. CDR3s include the opening cysteine and the closing phenylalanine or tryptophan. D genes are given only for firm matches. Where a row states a size, it is once, few, many or the class of an expanded clone; other rows omit it.

TRBV9,TRBJ2-7,-,TRBD1,TGTGCCAGCAGCCGACAGGGTGGGTACGAGCAGTACTTC,CASSRQGGYEQYF
TRBV6-1,TRBJ2-5,-,-,TGTGCCAGCAGGAGGGACCAAGAGACCCAGTACTTC,CASRRDQETQYF
TRBV12-5,TRBJ2-5,-,TRBD2,TGTGCTAGTGGTTTGGTGGGACTACAAGAGACCCAGTACTTC,CASGLVGLQETQYF
TRBV5-5,TRBJ1-1,-,-,TGTGCCAGCAGCCCAGACAGTCAGGACACTGAAGCTTTCTTT,CASSPDSQDTEAFF
TRBV27,TRBJ2-4,-,TRBD1,TGTGCCAGCAGTCAACTTGGGACAGGGATTGTCTGGAACATTCAGTACTTC,CASSQLGTGIVWNIQYF
TRBV7-9,TRBJ1-2,-,TRBD1,TGTGCCAGCAGCCCCGAGGACAGGGGTTTCTATGGCTACACCTTC,CASSPEDRGFYGYTF
TRBV19,TRBJ2-7,-,-,TGTGCCAGTAGTATCATTGAGGGATTTCCCTACGAGCAGTACTTC,CASSIIEGFPYEQYF
TRBV28,TRBJ1-3,-,TRBD1,TGTGCCAGCAGTGGACCACAGGGGATGTCAAACACCATATATTTT,CASSGPQGMSNTIYF
TRBV12-5,TRBJ2-1,-,TRBD1,TGTGCTAGTGGCGACGGACAGGGGAGTTACAATGAGCAGTTCTTC,CASGDGQGSYNEQFF
TRBV18,TRBJ1-2,few,TRBD1,TGTGCCAGCTCACCAGCGGGGACAGTCTATGGCTACACCTTC,CASSPAGTVYGYTF
TRBV29-1,TRBJ2-3,-,-,TGCAGCGTTTTCAGCGGCACAGATACGCAGTATTTT,CSVFSGTDTQYF
TRBV5-6,TRBJ2-7,-,TRBD2,TGTGCCAGCAGCCCACCGACTAGCGGGGTCCTTAGCTCCTACGAGCAGTACTTC,CASSPPTSGVLSSYEQYF
TRBV11-2,TRBJ2-4,-,-,TGTGCCAGCAGCTCCCGACTAGCCAAAAACATTCAGTACTTC,CASSSRLAKNIQYF
TRBV4-3,TRBJ2-1,-,TRBD2,TGCGCCAGCAGCCCCTCGGGGGGTGAGCAGTTCTTC,CASSPSGGEQFF
TRBV11-2,TRBJ1-4,-,TRBD1,TGTGCCAGCAGCCGTGGACAGGGCCGCTGGACTAATGAAAAACTGTTTTTT,CASSRGQGRWTNEKLFF
TRBV5-1,TRBJ1-2,-,TRBD1,TGCGCCAGCAAGCTGGGGACAGGCTTTAACTATGGCTACACCTTC,CASKLGTGFNYGYTF
TRBV11-2,TRBJ2-5,-,-,TGTGCCAGCAGCTCGGGACTCCAAGAGACCCAGTACTTC,CASSSGLQETQYF
TRBV30,TRBJ2-3,-,TRBD2,TGTGCCTGGAGTATCATTAGCGGGGGGACAGATACGCAGTATTTT,CAWSIISGGTDTQYF
TRBV28,TRBJ2-7,-,-,TGTGCCAGCAGTACCCCTACGATGCAGTACTTC,CASSTPTMQYF
TRBV6-5,TRBJ1-1,-,-,TGTGCCAGCAGTTACGGCGCGAAGAGCGCAGCTTTCTTT,CASSYGAKSAAFF
TRBV11-2,TRBJ2-3,-,TRBD2,TGTGCCAGCAGCTCGGGACTAGAGATCATCACAGATACGCAGTATTTT,CASSSGLEIITDTQYF
TRBV28,TRBJ2-7,-,-,TGTGCCAGCAGTCCCCCATTCCACGAGCAGTACTTC,CASSPPFHEQYF